This T cell receptor (beta chain) was sequenced in a study of T cell responses to AZD1222 COVID-19 vaccine. Here immunoSEQ multiplex PCR was the method, and the copy in TCRdb shows in-frame clones only, minus some. This table has about 120,000 clones, roughly 91% appearing once. Per the germline V gene, CDR1 is SNHLY and CDR2 is FYNNEI. Between the trimmed V and J ends, which lost 8 bases and 1 base, there was a span of 12 bases. The CDR3 is 13 amino acids. Study-level results: Spike-specific TCR depth and breadth grew after two AZD1222 doses.

A single count supports this clone. Its antigen is not known. The V gene is TRBV2, the J gene TRBJ2-7; D is possibly TRBD2 (5 bases). This sequence was found in an adult who received the AZD1222 COVID-19 vaccine. The specimen was peripheral blood, collected 28 days after the second AZD1222 dose. The DNA for the CDR3 is TGTGCCAGCGCCCTAGAGGGATCCTACGAGCAGTACTTC. The encoded protein is CASALEGSYEQYF. The full variable domain, its missing parts supplied by reference TRBV2 and TRBJ2-7, is EPEVTQTPSHQVTQMGQEVILRCVPISNHLYFYWYRQILGQKVEFLVSFYNNEISEKSEIFDDQFSVERPDGSNFTLKIRSTKLEDSAMYFCASALEGSYEQYFGPGTRLTVT.